The rows below give T cell receptor beta chains drawn from one sample of a study of cytomegalovirus exposure and HLA in healthy donors. This table comes from immunoSEQ multiplex PCR, and its TCRdb copy is limited to in-frame clones, with some not included. The profile shows about 360,000 clones, 70% to 90% of them singletons. Sequencing used PBMCs. These receptor sequences come from a woman between 18 and 29 years old in good health and CMV-seronegative. CDR3s leave out the opening cysteine and the closing phenylalanine or tryptophan. A D gene is named only where the DNA matches it firmly.

d_gene: -; v_gene: TRBV7-8; j_gene: TRBJ1-1; CDR3aa: ASSSLTFMNTEAF
d_gene: TRBD1; v_gene: TRBV9; j_gene: TRBJ1-2; CDR3aa: ASAGGFGYT
d_gene: TRBD2; v_gene: TRBV27; j_gene: TRBJ2-7; CDR3aa: ASSNVGGTTYEQY
d_gene: TRBD1; v_gene: TRBV6-5; j_gene: TRBJ2-7; CDR3aa: ASSGTGTGFGEQY
d_gene: -; v_gene: TRBV4-1; j_gene: TRBJ2-7; CDR3aa: ASSQVANSYEQY
d_gene: -; v_gene: TRBV5-4; j_gene: TRBJ1-6; CDR3aa: ASRAPGLLDSPLH
d_gene: TRBD1; v_gene: TRBV18; j_gene: TRBJ2-1; CDR3aa: ASSPSPGGLYNEQF
d_gene: -; v_gene: TRBV9; j_gene: TRBJ2-3; CDR3aa: ASSEGDYLSYTDTQY
d_gene: TRBD1; v_gene: TRBV6-1; j_gene: TRBJ2-1; CDR3aa: ASRGTVYNEQF
d_gene: TRBD2; v_gene: TRBV27; j_gene: TRBJ2-3; CDR3aa: ASSFQRRSGTSGASSTDTQY
d_gene: -; v_gene: TRBV7-2; j_gene: TRBJ2-7; CDR3aa: ASSLGTAYEQY
d_gene: -; v_gene: TRBV7-9; j_gene: TRBJ1-3; CDR3aa: ASSFRRDIGNTIY
d_gene: TRBD2; v_gene: TRBV27; j_gene: TRBJ2-2; CDR3aa: ASSPSGGGGAVGELF
d_gene: TRBD2; v_gene: TRBV11-2; j_gene: TRBJ2-1; CDR3aa: ASSLPLAGGPYDEQF
d_gene: -; v_gene: TRBV4-1; j_gene: TRBJ2-7; CDR3aa: ASSQDRTALEQY
d_gene: -; v_gene: TRBV28; j_gene: TRBJ2-2; CDR3aa: ASSFSPGGTGELF